The clone carrying this T cell receptor (beta chain) was seen a single time. Its antigen is undetermined. The sample originates from a study of shared clonotypes between healthy human individuals. Points from the study as a whole: The represented genetic and exposure-history diversity was limited by the small number of donors. It was observed that 5% to 6.5% of naive CD4 clonotypes were shared across several donors.

Only in-frame clones appear in the TCRdb table, and some are missing; sequencing was by immunoSEQ multiplex PCR. The repertoire consists of some 1 million clones, with 75% occurring once and the leading ten covering roughly 1.5%. The germline CDR1 and CDR2 sequences are SGHNT and YYREEE (reference sequence). The CDR3 is 14 residues long. V shed 0 bases and J shed 4 bases, with 10 bases lying between them. This chain links TRBV5-4 with TRBJ1-2; no clear D gene. The source of this sequence is a man in his late teens or twenties in good health. The sample consisted of memory CD4+ T cells sorted from blood. The subset was: CD45RA-negative fraction. The DNA of the CDR3 is TGTGCCAGCAGCTTGGTGGGTGTCGGCTATGGCTACACCTTC. Protein: CASSLVGVGYGYTF.